These 13 T cell receptor beta chains came from one sample sequenced in a study of CD8 T cells in Susac syndrome. The RNA input was roughly 0.5 to 1 ug, and it was reverse transcribed with random hexamers. TCRdb processed the immunoSEQ multiplex PCR reads anew with MiXCR; each CDR3 protein has one entry. The table has 65,000 to 95,000 distinct CDR3 sequences, around 94% seen once. The specimen sequenced was CD8+ T cells from PBMCs. These receptors originate from a human donor with Susac syndrome.

This rearrangement joins TRBV29-1 to TRBJ2-7, with 10 bases that match TRBD2. In germline, CDR1 is SQVTM, CDR2 ANQGSEA. This CDR3 region has 14 residues. J gave up 1 base and V 6 bases, and 6 bases lay outside the gene matches. The CDR3 nucleotides are TGCAGCGTAGAGTGGACTAGCGGATCCTACGAGCAGTACTTC. It specifies CSVEWTSGSYEQYF.

V gene TRBV5-4 combines with J gene TRBJ1-2; D possibly corresponds to TRBD1 (5 bases). The CDR3 runs to 16 residues. V was shortened by 0 bases and J by 8 bases, with 20 bases between the two germline ends. In germline, CDR1 is SGHNT, CDR2 YYREEE (reference sequence). CDR3 in DNA: TGTGCCAGCAGCTTGGCCATGGCGGGCTCCGCAGGGGGCTACACCTTC. Encoded protein: CASSLAMAGSAGGYTF.

This clonotype was detected only a few times. This chain links TRBV6-1 with TRBJ2-1; 9 bases map to TRBD1. J gave up 4 bases and V 5 bases, and 6 bases lay outside the gene matches. This CDR3 is 15 amino acids long. Germline V CDR1 and CDR2: MNHNS, SASEGT. The CDR3 spells CASSPGTGLYNEQFF. The CDR3 region has the DNA TGTGCCAGCAGTCCCGGGACAGGGTTGTACAATGAGCAGTTCTTC.

The chain couples TRBV9 to TRBJ1-5; the D is unclear. There are 16 residues in the CDR3. The V end lost 0 bases, the J end lost 3 bases, and 13 bases lay between the germline ends. The germline V gene encodes CDR1 SGDLS and CDR2 YYNGEE. The CDR3 nucleotides read TGTGCCAGCAGCGTAGGTCCGGGGATAGTCAATCAGCCCCAGCATTTT. This translates into CASSVGPGIVNQPQHF.

In its sample, this clonotype was seen a few times. This sequence joins TRBV28 and TRBJ2-7; D is undetermined. This CDR3 comprises 12 residues. Germline values: CDR1 MDHEN, CDR2 SYDVKM. Trimming took off 2 bases at V and 3 bases at J, with 5 bases between the two ends. The CDR3 sequence is CASSLVDYEQYF. The CDR3 bases are TGTGCCAGCAGTTTAGTGGACTACGAGCAGTACTTC.

This rearrangement joins TRBV5-1 to TRBJ1-1; D unresolved. Trimming removed 4 bases from V and 0 bases from J, with 10 bases in between. Germline CDR1 SGHRS, CDR2 YFSETQ. CDR3 length equals 14 residues. CDR3 in amino acids: CASSTFPMNTEAFF. The DNA for the CDR3 is TGCGCCAGCAGCACTTTCCCGATGAACACTGAAGCTTTCTTT.

This clonotype was seen a single time. The rearrangement links TRBV6-1 to TRBJ2-1; D not resolved. Germline values: CDR1 MNHNS, CDR2 SASEGT. The CDR3 loop spans 16 amino acids. The V end was cut by 6 bases, the J end by 3 bases, with 18 bases between. In DNA form, the CDR3 reads TGTGCCAGCAGCCTAGGACCCTCGTACGTCTACAATGAGCAGTTCTTC. As protein: CASSLGPSYVYNEQFF.

V is TRBV14 and J is TRBJ2-3; the match to TRBD2 covers 12 bases. Germline values: CDR1 SGHDN, CDR2 FVKESK. The V and J ends lost 4 bases and 2 bases, in that order; junction bases with no gene match: 4. CDR3 size: 16 residues. The CDR3 sequence: CASSLWTSGNTDTQYF. The CDR3 bases are TGTGCCAGCAGCCTTTGGACTAGCGGGAACACAGATACGCAGTATTTT.

The chain employs TRBV9 and TRBJ2-7, with TRBD2 as a possible D gene (6 bases). Trimming removed 0 bases from V and 0 bases from J, with 10 bases in between. Germline V lookup: CDR1 SGDLS, CDR2 YYNGEE. This CDR3 comprises 15 residues. CDR3 nucleotides: TGTGCCAGCAGCGTAGGCGGGGCGAGCTCCTACGAGCAGTACTTC. This codes for CASSVGGASSYEQYF.

The chain is built from TRBV5-6 and TRBJ2-6; D is tentatively TRBD1 or TRBD2 (5 bases each). CDR3 length: 16 residues. Germline V gives CDR1 SGHDT, CDR2 YYEEEE. The V end lost 3 bases, the J end lost 0 bases, and 10 bases lay between the germline ends. CDR3 protein: CASSSGRISGANVLTF. The CDR3 nucleotides read TGTGCCAGCAGCTCGGGACGCATCTCTGGGGCCAACGTCCTGACTTTC.

The gene calls are TRBV29-1 and TRBJ2-2; either TRBD1 or TRBD2 may supply D (5 bases each). The germline gives CDR1 SQVTM, CDR2 ANQGSEA. Trimming stripped 2 bases from V and 5 bases from J, with 12 bases between. The CDR3 is 14 amino acids. The DNA of the CDR3 is TGCAGCGTTGAACAGGGTTGGAGGACCGGGGAGCTGTTTTTT. Protein: CSVEQGWRTGELFF.

The chain has TRBV9 and TRBJ2-1, with D tentatively TRBD1 (6 bases). Trimming pared 0 bases from V and 8 bases from J, leaving 12 bases between. The CDR3 loop spans 14 amino acids. Per germline, CDR1 SGDLS and CDR2 YYNGEE. The CDR3 DNA sequence: TGTGCCAGCAGCGTAGGCGGGTCAGGGGATGAGCAGTTCTTC. This codes for CASSVGGSGDEQFF. Looking up the rest from reference TRBV9 and TRBJ2-1 gives the full variable domain: DSGVTQTPKHLITATGQRVTLRCSPRSGDLSVYWYQQSLDQGLQFLIQYYNGEERAKGNILERFSAQQFPDLHSELNLSSLELGDSALYFCASSVGGSGDEQFFGPGTRLTVL.

V and J are TRBV9 and TRBJ2-2, with D perhaps TRBD2 (6 bases). CDR3 length: 13 amino acids. Germline values: CDR1 SGDLS, CDR2 YYNGEE. V lost 0 bases, J lost 6 bases, and 6 bases lay in between. The CDR3, as DNA: TGTGCCAGCAGCGTAGGCGGGGCCGGGGAGCTGTTTTTT. Translated: CASSVGGAGELFF.